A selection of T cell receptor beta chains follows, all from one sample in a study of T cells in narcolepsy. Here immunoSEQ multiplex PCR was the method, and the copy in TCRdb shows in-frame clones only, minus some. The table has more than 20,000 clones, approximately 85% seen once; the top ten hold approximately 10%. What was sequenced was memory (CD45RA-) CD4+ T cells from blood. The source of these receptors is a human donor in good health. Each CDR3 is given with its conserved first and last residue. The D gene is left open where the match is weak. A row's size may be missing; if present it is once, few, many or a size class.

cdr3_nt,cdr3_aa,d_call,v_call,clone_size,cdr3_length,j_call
TGTGCCAGCAGCTTTTCAAAGAGGACCCAGTACTTC,CASSFSKRTQYF,.,TRBV7-8,.,12,TRBJ2-5
TGTGCCAGCAGTTACTTGGGGGTCGAACCCGAAAAACTGTTTTTT,CASSYLGVEPEKLFF,.,TRBV6-5,few,15,TRBJ1-4
TGTGCCAGTTGGGGTCGGCTCACAGATACGCAGTATTTT,CASWGRLTDTQYF,.,TRBV18,.,13,TRBJ2-3
TGTGCCAGCAGCGAAACCGGGACAGGGTCGAATGAGCAGTTCTTC,CASSETGTGSNEQFF,TRBD1,TRBV7-9,.,15,TRBJ2-1
TGTGCCAGTATCGGGACCTCTGGGGCCAACGTCCTGACTTTC,CASIGTSGANVLTF,.,TRBV19,.,14,TRBJ2-6
TGTGCCAGCTCACCGCCCGCGAGGGGTGGGTCCTACGAGCAGTACTTC,CASSPPARGGSYEQYF,.,TRBV18,.,16,TRBJ2-7
TGTGCCAGCAGCTTAGTAGGGGGACTAGCGGAAACCGGGGAGCTGTTTTTT,CASSLVGGLAETGELFF,TRBD2,TRBV7-6,.,17,TRBJ2-2
TGTGCCAGCAGCGTAGATCCCCCGGGACAGACCACAGATACGCAGTATTTT,CASSVDPPGQTTDTQYF,TRBD1,TRBV9,.,17,TRBJ2-3
TGTGCCAGCAGGCTAGGAGATACGCAGTATTTT,CASRLGDTQYF,.,TRBV5-4,.,11,TRBJ2-3
TGTGCCAGCAGCTTAGAACCAACTTTCCGAGAAGCTTTCTTT,CASSLEPTFREAFF,.,TRBV11-2,.,14,TRBJ1-1
TGTGCCACCAGCAGACCGGGAAAGACATACAATGAGCAGTTCTTC,CATSRPGKTYNEQFF,.,TRBV15,.,15,TRBJ2-1
TGTGCCAGCAGCCCCGCCCAAGGGCGGAGCTCCTACAATGAGCAGTTCTTC,CASSPAQGRSSYNEQFF,.,TRBV7-9,.,17,TRBJ2-1
TGTGCCAGTAGTATAGAGGGGGTTGGGACTGAAGCTTTCTTT,CASSIEGVGTEAFF,.,TRBV19,.,14,TRBJ1-1
TGTGCCTGGAGTAAGGGCTACGAGCAGTACTTC,CAWSKGYEQYF,.,TRBV30,.,11,TRBJ2-7
TGTGCCAGTAGTATACAGCCGGAGGCCAAAAACATTCAGTACTTC,CASSIQPEAKNIQYF,.,TRBV19,.,15,TRBJ2-4
TGCGCCAGCAGCTTGGCAACCGGGACTATCAACACAGATACGCAGTATTTT,CASSLATGTINTDTQYF,TRBD2,TRBV5-1,.,17,TRBJ2-3
TGTGCCAGCTCGAAGGACACCTGGGAGCAGTACTTC,CASSKDTWEQYF,.,TRBV6-5,.,12,TRBJ2-7
TGTGCCAGCAGTCTATCCGCCGGTGCGGCAGATACGCAGTATTTT,CASSLSAGAADTQYF,.,TRBV6-1,.,15,TRBJ2-3
TGTGCCAGCAGCCGACTCGGTGGCGTCAGCTCCTACGAGCAGTACTTC,CASSRLGGVSSYEQYF,.,TRBV14,.,16,TRBJ2-7
TGCGCCAGCAGCGGGACTAGCGCTTACAATGAGCAGTTCTTC,CASSGTSAYNEQFF,TRBD2,TRBV4-1,.,14,TRBJ2-1